Listed below are T cell receptor beta chains from one sample, sequenced in a study of blood T cell repertoires in COVID-19. Assay: immunoSEQ multiplex PCR; the TCRdb copy retains only in-frame clones and omits some. The sample records around 280,000 clones, around four fifths being singletons. Sequenced input: peripheral blood. The receptors stem from a woman aged 45-60 years with active or convalescent COVID-19. CDR3s include the opening cysteine and the closing phenylalanine or tryptophan. A D gene is named only where the DNA matches it firmly. For some rows the clone size is stated as once, few or many, or as a class when expanded; others skip it.

J gene: TRBJ1-1
D gene: TRBD1
V gene: TRBV12-5
clone size: .
CDR3 DNA: TGTGCTAGTGGTACCGGGGACAGGGGGTGGATGAACACTGAAGCTTTCTTT
CDR3 protein: CASGTGDRGWMNTEAFF

J gene: TRBJ2-1
D gene: .
V gene: TRBV30
clone size: .
CDR3 DNA: TGTGCCTGGAGTCCGTTAATCCCCCACAATGAGCAGTTCTTC
CDR3 protein: CAWSPLIPHNEQFF

J gene: TRBJ2-3
D gene: TRBD2
V gene: TRBV7-2
clone size: .
CDR3 DNA: TGTGCCAGCAGCTTAGTTGGTAGCGGGCTAGCTAGCACAGATACGCAGTATTTT
CDR3 protein: CASSLVGSGLASTDTQYF

J gene: TRBJ1-5
D gene: TRBD1
V gene: TRBV28
clone size: .
CDR3 DNA: TGTGCCAGCAGTTCGACAGGGTGGAGCAATCAGCCCCAGCATTTT
CDR3 protein: CASSSTGWSNQPQHF

J gene: TRBJ2-2
D gene: TRBD2
V gene: TRBV18
clone size: .
CDR3 DNA: TGTGCCAGCTCACCGCTAGCTAGCGGAATCACCGGGGAGCTGTTTTTT
CDR3 protein: CASSPLASGITGELFF

J gene: TRBJ2-3
D gene: TRBD2
V gene: TRBV2
clone size: .
CDR3 DNA: TGTGCCAGCGTGGGACTAGCGGGAGGATCGACGCAGTATTTT
CDR3 protein: CASVGLAGGSTQYF

J gene: TRBJ2-7
D gene: .
V gene: TRBV19
clone size: .
CDR3 DNA: TGTGCCAGTAGTATTAGAAGCCACCTCGGTGACGAGCAGTACTTC
CDR3 protein: CASSIRSHLGDEQYF

J gene: TRBJ2-3
D gene: TRBD2
V gene: TRBV3-1/TRBV3-2
clone size: .
CDR3 DNA: TGTGCCAGCAGCCAAGTGACTAGCGGGATTGGTACAGATACGCAGTATTTT
CDR3 protein: CASSQVTSGIGTDTQYF

J gene: TRBJ2-5
D gene: TRBD1
V gene: TRBV28
clone size: once
CDR3 DNA: TGTGCCGTTCGGACAGGGAGGCAAGAGACCCAGTACTTC
CDR3 protein: CAVRTGRQETQYF

J gene: TRBJ2-3
D gene: .
V gene: TRBV30
clone size: .
CDR3 DNA: TGTGCCTGTTCTAGGGGTCGATCTAGCACAGATACGCAGTATTTT
CDR3 protein: CACSRGRSSTDTQYF

J gene: TRBJ1-1
D gene: .
V gene: TRBV5-1
clone size: .
CDR3 DNA: TGCGCCAGCAGCTTGGCTGGGACAAGTATGAACACTGAAGCTTTCTTT
CDR3 protein: CASSLAGTSMNTEAFF

J gene: TRBJ1-1
D gene: .
V gene: TRBV5-4
clone size: .
CDR3 DNA: TGTGCCAGCAGCTTCGTAGGAGGGAACACTGAAGCTTTCTTT
CDR3 protein: CASSFVGGNTEAFF

J gene: TRBJ2-1
D gene: TRBD2
V gene: TRBV28
clone size: .
CDR3 DNA: TGTGCCAGCAGAACGGGACTAGCGGATTACAATGAGCAGTTCTTC
CDR3 protein: CASRTGLADYNEQFF

J gene: TRBJ2-1
D gene: TRBD2
V gene: TRBV9
clone size: .
CDR3 DNA: TGTGCCAGCAGCCCATGGGGACTAGCGGGTGCTAATGAGCAGTTCTTC
CDR3 protein: CASSPWGLAGANEQFF

J gene: TRBJ2-2
D gene: TRBD2
V gene: TRBV27
clone size: .
CDR3 DNA: TGTGCCAGCAGTATGGGGACTAGCGGGATTACCACCGGGGAGCTGTTTTTT
CDR3 protein: CASSMGTSGITTGELFF